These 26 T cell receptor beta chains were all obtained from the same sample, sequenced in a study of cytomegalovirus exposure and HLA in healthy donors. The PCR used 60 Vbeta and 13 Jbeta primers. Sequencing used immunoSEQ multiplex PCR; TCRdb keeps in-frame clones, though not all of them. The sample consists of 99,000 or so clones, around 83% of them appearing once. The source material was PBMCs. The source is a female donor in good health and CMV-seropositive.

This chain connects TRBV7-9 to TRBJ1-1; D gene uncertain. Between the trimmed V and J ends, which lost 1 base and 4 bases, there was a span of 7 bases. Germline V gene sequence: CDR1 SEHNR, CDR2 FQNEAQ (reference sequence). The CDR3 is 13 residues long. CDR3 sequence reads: CASSLVLSTEAFF. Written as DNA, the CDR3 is TGTGCCAGCAGCTTAGTCTTGAGCACTGAAGCTTTCTTT.

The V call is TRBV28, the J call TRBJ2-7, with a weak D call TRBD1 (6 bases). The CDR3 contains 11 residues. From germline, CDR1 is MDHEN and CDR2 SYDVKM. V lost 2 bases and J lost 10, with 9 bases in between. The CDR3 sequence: CASSLRTAQYF. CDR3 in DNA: TGTGCCAGCAGTTTAAGGACAGCCCAGTACTTC.

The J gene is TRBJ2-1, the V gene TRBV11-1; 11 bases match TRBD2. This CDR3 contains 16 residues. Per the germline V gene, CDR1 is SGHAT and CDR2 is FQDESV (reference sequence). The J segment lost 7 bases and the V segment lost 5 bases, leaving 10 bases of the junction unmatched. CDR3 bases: TGTGCCAGCAGCCCGCAACTAGCGGGGGCCGGAAATGAGCAGTTCTTC. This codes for CASSPQLAGAGNEQFF.

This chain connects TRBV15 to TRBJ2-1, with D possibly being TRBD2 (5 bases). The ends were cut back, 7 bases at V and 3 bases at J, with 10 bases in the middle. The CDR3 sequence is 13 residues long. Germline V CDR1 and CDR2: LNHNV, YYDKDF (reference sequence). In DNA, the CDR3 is TGTGCCACCACCGCCCGGGGCTACAATGAGCAGTTCTTC. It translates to CATTARGYNEQFF.

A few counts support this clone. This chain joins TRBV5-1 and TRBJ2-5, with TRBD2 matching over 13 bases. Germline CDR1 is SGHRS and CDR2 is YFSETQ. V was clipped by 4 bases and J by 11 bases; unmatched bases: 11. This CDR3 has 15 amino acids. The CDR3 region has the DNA TGCGCCAGCAGCGCGACTAGCGGGAGGTCGCGGGAGCAGTACTTC. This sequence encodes CASSATSGRSREQYF.

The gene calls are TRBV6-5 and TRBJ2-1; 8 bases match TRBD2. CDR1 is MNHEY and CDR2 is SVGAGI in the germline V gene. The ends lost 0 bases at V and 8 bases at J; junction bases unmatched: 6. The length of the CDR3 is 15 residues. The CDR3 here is CASSYSSPSGYEQFF. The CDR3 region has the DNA TGTGCCAGCAGTTACTCGTCCCCTAGCGGGTATGAGCAGTTCTTC.

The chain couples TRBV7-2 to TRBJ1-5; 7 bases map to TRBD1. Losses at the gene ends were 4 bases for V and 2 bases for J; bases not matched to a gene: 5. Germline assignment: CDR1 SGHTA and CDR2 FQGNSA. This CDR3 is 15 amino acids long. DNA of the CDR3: TGTGCCAGCAGCTCCCCCGGACAGGGCAATCAGCCCCAGCATTTT. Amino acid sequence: CASSSPGQGNQPQHF.

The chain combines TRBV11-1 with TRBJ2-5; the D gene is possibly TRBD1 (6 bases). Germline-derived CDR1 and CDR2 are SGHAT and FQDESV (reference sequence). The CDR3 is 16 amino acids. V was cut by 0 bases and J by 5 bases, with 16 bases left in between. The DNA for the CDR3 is TGTGCCAGCAGCTTAGCGAGCAGGGGAGTTCGGGAGACCCAGTACTTC. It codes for CASSLASRGVRETQYF.

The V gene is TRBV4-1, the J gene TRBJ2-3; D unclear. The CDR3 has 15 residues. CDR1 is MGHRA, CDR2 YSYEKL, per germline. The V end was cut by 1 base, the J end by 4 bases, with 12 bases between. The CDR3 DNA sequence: TGCGCCAGCAGCCAAGGGCTAGTCAGCCCAGATACGCAGTATTTT. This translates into CASSQGLVSPDTQYF.

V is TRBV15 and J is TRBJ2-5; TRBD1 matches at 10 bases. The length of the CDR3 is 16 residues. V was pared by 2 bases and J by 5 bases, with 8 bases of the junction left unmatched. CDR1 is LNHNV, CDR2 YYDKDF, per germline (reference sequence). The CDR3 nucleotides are TGTGCCACCAGCAGAACCGACAGGGGGCCTGCGGAGACCCAGTACTTC. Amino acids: CATSRTDRGPAETQYF.

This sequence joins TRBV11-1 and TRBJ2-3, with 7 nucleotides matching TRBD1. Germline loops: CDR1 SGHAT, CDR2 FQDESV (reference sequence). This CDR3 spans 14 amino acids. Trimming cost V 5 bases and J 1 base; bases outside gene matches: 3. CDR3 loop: CASSVGQGTDTQYF. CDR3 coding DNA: TGTGCCAGCAGCGTTGGACAGGGCACAGATACGCAGTATTTT.

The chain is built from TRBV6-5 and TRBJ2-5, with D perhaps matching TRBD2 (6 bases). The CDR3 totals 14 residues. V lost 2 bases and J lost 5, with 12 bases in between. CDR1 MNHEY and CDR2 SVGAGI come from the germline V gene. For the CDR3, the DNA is TGTGCCAGCAGTTACGGCTGGGGGGAGGAGACCCAGTACTTC. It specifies CASSYGWGEETQYF.

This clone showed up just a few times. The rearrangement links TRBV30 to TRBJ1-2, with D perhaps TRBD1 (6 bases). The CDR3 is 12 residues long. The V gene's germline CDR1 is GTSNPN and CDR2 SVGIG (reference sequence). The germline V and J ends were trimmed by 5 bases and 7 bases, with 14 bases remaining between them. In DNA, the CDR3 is TGTGCCTGGGTAACAGGGTACGGTGGCTACACCTTC. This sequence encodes CAWVTGYGGYTF.

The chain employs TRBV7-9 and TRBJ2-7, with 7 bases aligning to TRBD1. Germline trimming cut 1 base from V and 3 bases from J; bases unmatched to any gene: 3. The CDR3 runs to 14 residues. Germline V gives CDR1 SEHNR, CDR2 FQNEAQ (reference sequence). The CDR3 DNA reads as TGTGCCAGCAGCTTAGAACAGGGGAGCTACGAGCAGTACTTC. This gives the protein CASSLEQGSYEQYF. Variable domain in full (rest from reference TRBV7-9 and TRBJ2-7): DTGVSQNPRHKITKRGQNVTFRCDPISEHNRLYWYRQTLGQGPEFLTYFQNEAQLEKSRLLSDRFSAERPKGSFSTLEIQRTEQGDSAMYLCASSLEQGSYEQYFGPGTRLTVT.

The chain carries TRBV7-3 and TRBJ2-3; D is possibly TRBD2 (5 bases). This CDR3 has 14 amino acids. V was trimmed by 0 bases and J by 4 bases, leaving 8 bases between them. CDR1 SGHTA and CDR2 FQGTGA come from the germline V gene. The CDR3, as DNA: TGTGCCAGCAGCTTAACAGCGGCCTCAGATACGCAGTATTTT. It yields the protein CASSLTAASDTQYF. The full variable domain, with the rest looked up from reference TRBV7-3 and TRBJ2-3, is GAGVSQTPSNKVTEKGKYVELRCDPISGHTALYWYRQSLGQGPEFLIYFQGTGAADDSGLPNDRFFAVRPEGSVSTLKIQRTERGDSAVYLCASSLTAASDTQYFGPGTRLTVL.

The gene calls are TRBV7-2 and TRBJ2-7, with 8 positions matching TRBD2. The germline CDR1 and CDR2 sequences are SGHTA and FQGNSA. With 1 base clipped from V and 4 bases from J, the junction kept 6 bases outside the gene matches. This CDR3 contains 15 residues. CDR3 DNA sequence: TGTGCCAGCAGCTTAGGGGGACTAGGGGATTACGAGCAGTACTTC. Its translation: CASSLGGLGDYEQYF.

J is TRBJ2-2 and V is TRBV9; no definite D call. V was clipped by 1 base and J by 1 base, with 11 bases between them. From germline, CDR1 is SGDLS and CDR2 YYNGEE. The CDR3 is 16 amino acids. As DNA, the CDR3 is TGTGCCAGCAGCGTATTCAGCGTGATGAACACCGGGGAGCTGTTTTTT. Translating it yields CASSVFSVMNTGELFF.

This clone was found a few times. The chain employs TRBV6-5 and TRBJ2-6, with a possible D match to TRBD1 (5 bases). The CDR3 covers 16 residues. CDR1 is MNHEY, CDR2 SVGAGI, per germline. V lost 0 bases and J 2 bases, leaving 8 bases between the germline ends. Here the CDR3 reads CASSYSPRAGANVLTF. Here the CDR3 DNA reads TGTGCCAGCAGTTACTCTCCCAGGGCTGGGGCCAACGTCCTGACTTTC.

The CDR3 sequence: CASSIDVMDTQYF. CDR3 nucleotides: TGCGCCAGCAGTATAGATGTTATGGATACGCAGTATTTT. V usage is TRBV10-1 and J usage is TRBJ2-3; D is unresolved. V lost 5 bases to trimming and J lost 6 bases, with 12 bases between them. Per germline, CDR1 WNHNN and CDR2 SYGVQD (reference sequence). This CDR3 is built from 13 residues.

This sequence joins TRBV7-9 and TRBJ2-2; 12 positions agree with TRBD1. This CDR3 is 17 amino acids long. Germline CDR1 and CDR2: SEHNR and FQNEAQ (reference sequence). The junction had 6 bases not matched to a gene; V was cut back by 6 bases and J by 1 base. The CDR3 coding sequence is TGTGCCAGCAGAGGGGACAGGGGGCCTGGGAACACCGGGGAGCTGTTTTTT. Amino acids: CASRGDRGPGNTGELFF.

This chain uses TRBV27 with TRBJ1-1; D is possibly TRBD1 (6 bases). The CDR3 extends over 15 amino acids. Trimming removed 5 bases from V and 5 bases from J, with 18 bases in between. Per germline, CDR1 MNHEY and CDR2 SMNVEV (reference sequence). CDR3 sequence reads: CASSLGTSPRTEAFF. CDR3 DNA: TGTGCCAGCAGTCTTGGGACATCCCCGAGGACTGAAGCTTTCTTT.

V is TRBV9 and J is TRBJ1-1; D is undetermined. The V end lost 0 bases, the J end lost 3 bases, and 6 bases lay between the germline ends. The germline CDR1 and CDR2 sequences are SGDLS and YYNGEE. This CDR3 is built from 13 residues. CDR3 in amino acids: CASSVAEDTEAFF. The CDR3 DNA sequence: TGTGCCAGCAGCGTAGCGGAGGACACTGAAGCTTTCTTT.

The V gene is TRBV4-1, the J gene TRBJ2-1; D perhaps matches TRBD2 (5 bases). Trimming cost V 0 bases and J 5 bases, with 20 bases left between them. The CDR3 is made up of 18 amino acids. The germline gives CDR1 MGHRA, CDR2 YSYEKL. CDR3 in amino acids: CASSQDRFSVARNNEQFF. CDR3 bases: TGCGCCAGCAGCCAAGATCGGTTTTCGGTAGCGAGGAACAATGAGCAGTTCTTC.

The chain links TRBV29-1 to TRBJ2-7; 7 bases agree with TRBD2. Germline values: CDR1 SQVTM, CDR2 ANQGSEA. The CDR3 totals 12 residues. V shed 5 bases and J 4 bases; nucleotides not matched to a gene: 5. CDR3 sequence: CSVYGLGYEQYF. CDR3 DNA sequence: TGCAGCGTTTACGGACTAGGATACGAGCAGTACTTC.

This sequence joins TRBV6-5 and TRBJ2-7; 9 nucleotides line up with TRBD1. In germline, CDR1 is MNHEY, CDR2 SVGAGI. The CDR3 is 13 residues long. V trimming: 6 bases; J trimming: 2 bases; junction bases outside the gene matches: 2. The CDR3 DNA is TGTGCCAGCAGCGGGACAGGGACCTACGAGCAGTACTTC. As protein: CASSGTGTYEQYF.

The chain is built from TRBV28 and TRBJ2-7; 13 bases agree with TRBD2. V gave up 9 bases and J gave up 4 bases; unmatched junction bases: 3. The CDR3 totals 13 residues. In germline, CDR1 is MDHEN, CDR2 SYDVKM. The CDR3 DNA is TGTGCCAGTAAGACTAGCGGGAGGTACGAGCAGTACTTC. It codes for CASKTSGRYEQYF. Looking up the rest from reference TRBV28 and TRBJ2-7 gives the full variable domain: DVKVTQSSRYLVKRTGEKVFLECVQDMDHENMFWYRQDPGLGLRLIYFSYDVKMKEKGDIPEGYSVSREKKERFSLILESASTNQTSMYLCASKTSGRYEQYFGPGTRLTVT.